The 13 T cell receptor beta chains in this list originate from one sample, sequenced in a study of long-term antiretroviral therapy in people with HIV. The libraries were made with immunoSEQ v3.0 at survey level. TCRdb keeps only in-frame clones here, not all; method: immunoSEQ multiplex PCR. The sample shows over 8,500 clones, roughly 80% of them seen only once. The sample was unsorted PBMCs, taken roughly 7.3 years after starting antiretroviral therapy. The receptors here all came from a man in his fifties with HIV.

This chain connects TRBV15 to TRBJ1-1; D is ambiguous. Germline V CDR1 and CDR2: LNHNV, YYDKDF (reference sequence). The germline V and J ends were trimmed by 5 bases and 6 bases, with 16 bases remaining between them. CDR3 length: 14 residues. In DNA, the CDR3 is TGTGCCACCAGCCGCGGACTCGGGGTGGCTGAAGCTTTCTTT. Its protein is CATSRGLGVAEAFF. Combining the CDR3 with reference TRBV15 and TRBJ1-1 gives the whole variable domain DAMVIQNPRYQVTQFGKPVTLSCSQTLNHNVMYWYQQKSSQAPKLLFHYYDKDFNNEADTPDNFQSRRPNTSFCFLDIRSPGLGDTAMYLCATSRGLGVAEAFFGQGTRLTVV.

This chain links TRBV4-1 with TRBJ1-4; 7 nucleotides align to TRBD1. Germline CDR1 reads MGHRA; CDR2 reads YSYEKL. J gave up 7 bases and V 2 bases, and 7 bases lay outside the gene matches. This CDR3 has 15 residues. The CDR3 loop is CASSQTGDVSEKLFF. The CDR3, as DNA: TGCGCCAGCAGCCAAACAGGGGATGTAAGTGAAAAACTGTTTTTT.

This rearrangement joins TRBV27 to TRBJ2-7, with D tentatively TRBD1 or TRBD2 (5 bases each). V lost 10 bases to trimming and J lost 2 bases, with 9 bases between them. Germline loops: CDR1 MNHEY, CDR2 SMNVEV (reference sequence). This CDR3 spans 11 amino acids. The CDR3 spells CATGTAYEQYF. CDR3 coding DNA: TGTGCCACCGGGACCGCCTACGAGCAGTACTTC.

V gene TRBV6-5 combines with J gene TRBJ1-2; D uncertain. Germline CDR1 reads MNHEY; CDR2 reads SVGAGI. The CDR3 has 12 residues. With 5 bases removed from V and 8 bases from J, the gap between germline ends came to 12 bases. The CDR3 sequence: CASSEGAEGYTF. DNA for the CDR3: TGTGCCAGCAGTGAGGGCGCGGAAGGCTACACCTTC.

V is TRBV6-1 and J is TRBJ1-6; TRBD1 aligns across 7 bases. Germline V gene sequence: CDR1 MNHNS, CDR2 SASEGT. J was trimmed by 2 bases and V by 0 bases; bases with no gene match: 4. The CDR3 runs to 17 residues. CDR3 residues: CASSEAQGTAYNSPLHF. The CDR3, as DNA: TGTGCCAGCAGTGAAGCCCAGGGGACAGCCTATAATTCACCCCTCCACTTT.

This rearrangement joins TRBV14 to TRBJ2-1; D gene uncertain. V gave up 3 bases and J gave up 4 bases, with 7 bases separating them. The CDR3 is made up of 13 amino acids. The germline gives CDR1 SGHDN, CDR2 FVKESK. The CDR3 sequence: CASSQSPYNEQFF. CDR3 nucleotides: TGTGCCAGCAGCCAGTCCCCTTACAATGAGCAGTTCTTC.

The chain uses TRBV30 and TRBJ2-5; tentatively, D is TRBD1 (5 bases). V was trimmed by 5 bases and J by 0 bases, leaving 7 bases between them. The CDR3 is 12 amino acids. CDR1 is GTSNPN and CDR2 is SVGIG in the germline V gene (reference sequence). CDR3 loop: CAWDSNQETQYF. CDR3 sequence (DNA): TGTGCCTGGGACAGCAACCAAGAGACCCAGTACTTC.

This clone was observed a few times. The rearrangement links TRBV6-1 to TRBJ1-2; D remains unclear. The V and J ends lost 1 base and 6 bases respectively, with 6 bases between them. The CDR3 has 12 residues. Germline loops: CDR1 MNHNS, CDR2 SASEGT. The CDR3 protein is CASSEEVDGYTF. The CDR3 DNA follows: TGTGCCAGCAGTGAAGAGGTGGATGGCTACACCTTC.

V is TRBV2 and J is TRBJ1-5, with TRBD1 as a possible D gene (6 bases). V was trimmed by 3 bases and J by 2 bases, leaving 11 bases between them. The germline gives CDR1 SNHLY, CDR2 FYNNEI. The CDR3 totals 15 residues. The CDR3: CASSDLRQGNQPQHF. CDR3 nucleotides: TGTGCCAGCAGTGATCTGAGACAGGGCAATCAGCCCCAGCATTTT.

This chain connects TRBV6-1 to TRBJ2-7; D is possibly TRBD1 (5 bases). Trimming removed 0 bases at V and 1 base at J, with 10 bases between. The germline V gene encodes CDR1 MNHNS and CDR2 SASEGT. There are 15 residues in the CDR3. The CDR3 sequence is CASSEAGEGSYEQYF. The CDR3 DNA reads TGTGCCAGCAGTGAAGCAGGGGAAGGGTCCTACGAGCAGTACTTC.

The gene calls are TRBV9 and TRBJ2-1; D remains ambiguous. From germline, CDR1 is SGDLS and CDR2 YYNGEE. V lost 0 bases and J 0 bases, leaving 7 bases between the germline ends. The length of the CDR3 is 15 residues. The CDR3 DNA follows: TGTGCCAGCAGCGTAGAATCTGCCTCCTACAATGAGCAGTTCTTC. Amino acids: CASSVESASYNEQFF.

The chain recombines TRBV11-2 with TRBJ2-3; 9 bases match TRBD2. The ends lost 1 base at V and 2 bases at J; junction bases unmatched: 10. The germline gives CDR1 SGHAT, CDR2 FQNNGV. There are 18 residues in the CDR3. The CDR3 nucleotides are TGTGCCAGCAGCTTAGGGAGCTGGCGGGGGGGCCCCACAGATACGCAGTATTTT. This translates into CASSLGSWRGGPTDTQYF.

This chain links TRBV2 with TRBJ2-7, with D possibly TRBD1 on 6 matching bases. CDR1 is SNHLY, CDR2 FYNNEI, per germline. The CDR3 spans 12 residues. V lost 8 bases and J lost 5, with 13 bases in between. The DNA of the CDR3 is TGTGCCAGCCGCCCCGGGACAAACGAGCAGTACTTC. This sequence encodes CASRPGTNEQYF.